This T cell receptor beta chain was sequenced during a study of blood T cell repertoires in COVID-19. Study-wide background: The United States, Italy and Spain provided the acute and convalescent COVID-19 samples. Sources were T cells, B-cell-depleted T cells, or PBMCs; the material itself was cDNA or gDNA.

Per the original methods: Amplifying reference gene primers gave estimates of nucleated cell counts. Generated by immunoSEQ multiplex PCR, the TCRdb table keeps only in-frame clones and is missing some. V, J and clone size reflect that table, while D and trimming were determined from the DNA. The sample has around 220,000 clones; around four fifths are singletons. Germline-derived CDR1 and CDR2 are LGHDT and YNNKEL (reference sequence). This CDR3 spans 11 amino acids. Trimming took off 4 bases at V and 3 bases at J, with 2 bases between the two ends. The sequencing input was peripheral blood. The sequence came from a man aged 30 to 39 with active or convalescent COVID-19. This chain connects TRBV3-1 (or the pseudogene TRBV3-2) to TRBJ2-3, with D hard to call. The CDR3 loop reads CASSPTDTQYF. CDR3 sequence (DNA): TGTGCCAGCAGCCCTACAGATACGCAGTATTTT.